The 21 T cell receptor beta chains below all came from one sample that was sequenced in a study of cytomegalovirus exposure and HLA in healthy donors. A multiplex PCR was run with 60 Vbeta primers and 13 Jbeta primers. Clones were sequenced by immunoSEQ multiplex PCR, and TCRdb holds only the in-frame ones, with some missing. The sample shows 95,000 to 100,000 clones, more than 80% of them seen only once. Specimen: PBMCs. The receptors stem from a man between 25 and 39 years old in good health and CMV-seronegative.

The gene calls are TRBV6-1 and TRBJ2-6; possibly TRBD1 for D (5 bases). The V gene lost 6 bases and the J gene lost 1 base, with 10 bases spanning the gap. The CDR3 consists of 15 residues. Germline V gives CDR1 MNHNS, CDR2 SASEGT. Here the CDR3 reads CASRSQGSGANVLTF. The CDR3 nucleotides read TGTGCCAGCAGAAGCCAGGGTTCTGGGGCCAACGTCCTGACTTTC.

V and J are TRBV6-1 and TRBJ2-3, with 10 nucleotides matching TRBD1. V lost 7 bases, J lost 4 bases, and 5 bases stayed unmatched. Germline V gene data show CDR1 as MNHNS and CDR2 as SASEGT. CDR3 length: 14 amino acids. DNA of the CDR3: TGTGCCAGCACTGACAGGGGGCTTTCAGATACGCAGTATTTT. It codes for CASTDRGLSDTQYF.

The CDR3 region has the DNA TGTGCCAGTTCGCCCGGACTAGGCACAGATACGCAGTATTTT. It codes for CASSPGLGTDTQYF. The V and J genes are TRBV2 and TRBJ2-3; 7 nucleotides line up with TRBD2. CDR3 size: 14 residues. Trimming removed 9 bases from V and 1 base from J; junction bases left unmatched: 7. Germline V lookup: CDR1 SNHLY, CDR2 FYNNEI.

This chain links TRBV29-1 with TRBJ2-3, with D hard to call. The CDR3 has 16 amino acids. Trimming cost V 0 bases and J 1 base, with 14 bases left between them. Germline CDR1 reads SQVTM; CDR2 reads ANQGSEA. The CDR3 loop reads CSVEDLLRWGTDTQYF. In DNA, the CDR3 is TGCAGCGTTGAAGACTTGCTCAGGTGGGGCACAGATACGCAGTATTTT.

The chain recombines TRBV15 with TRBJ1-5, with 9 positions matching TRBD1. V dropped 7 bases and J dropped 4; count of bases not matched to a gene: 8. CDR1 is LNHNV, CDR2 YYDKDF, per germline (reference sequence). The CDR3 runs 15 residues. The CDR3 DNA reads as TGTGCCACCACCTTGGGACAGGGAGGGAATCAGCCCCAGCATTTT. Residues: CATTLGQGGNQPQHF.

The chain couples TRBV5-4 to TRBJ2-3; 7 nucleotides match TRBD1. The CDR3 covers 16 residues. With V trimmed by 3 bases and J by 2 bases, 9 bases remained unmatched. Germline loops: CDR1 SGHNT, CDR2 YYREEE (reference sequence). The CDR3 DNA sequence: TGTGCCAGCAGCTCCGGGACAGCGCGGACCACAGATACGCAGTATTTT. This codes for CASSSGTARTTDTQYF.

Note on this clone: The germline gene is not matched at one end of the junction; a read error may be the cause. The genes are TRBV7-7 and TRBJ1-6; weak D call: TRBD1 (5 bases). CDR3 length equals 13 residues. Per the germline V gene, CDR1 is SSHAT and CDR2 is FNYEAQ (reference sequence). Here the CDR3 reads CASSSGLDSPLHF. DNA of the CDR3: TGTGCTAGCAGCTCGGGACTTGATTCACCCCTCCACTTT.

This rearrangement joins TRBV10-3 to TRBJ2-7; TRBD1 matches 9 bases. V trimming: 6 bases; J trimming: 6 bases; junction bases outside the gene matches: 9. The CDR3 runs to 14 residues. From germline, CDR1 is ENHRY and CDR2 SYGVKD. The CDR3 loop is CAIRTSGQGPEQYF. In DNA, the CDR3 is TGTGCCATCAGGACTTCGGGACAGGGCCCCGAGCAGTACTTC.

A remark on this clone: Other DNA sequences in the sample encode the same CDR3. The chain links TRBV28 to TRBJ2-5; 10 nucleotides align to TRBD2. Germline loops: CDR1 MDHEN, CDR2 SYDVKM. V shed 3 bases, J shed 5 bases, and the junction held 6 bases outside the gene matches. This CDR3 has 15 residues. The CDR3 DNA reads as TGTGCCAGCAGTTTCCTAGCGGGAGTAAGGGAGACCCAGTACTTC. This encodes CASSFLAGVRETQYF.

The CDR3 sequence: CASSQDSFSGNTIYF. The CDR3 DNA reads TGTGCCAGCAGTCAGGACAGTTTCTCTGGAAACACCATATATTTT. This chain connects TRBV6-5 to TRBJ1-3, with TRBD1 as a possible D gene (6 bases). From germline, CDR1 is MNHEY and CDR2 SVGAGI. This CDR3 contains 15 residues. Deletions cut 5 bases from V and 0 bases from J, with 11 bases between.

This chain links TRBV6-5 with TRBJ1-2, with a tentative D call TRBD1 (6 bases). Trimming pared 5 bases from V and 5 bases from J, leaving 6 bases between. The CDR3 runs to 11 residues. CDR1 and CDR2 from the germline V gene are MNHEY and SVGAGI. The CDR3 coding sequence is TGTGCCAGCAGTGGACAGTATGGCTACACCTTC. Translating gives CASSGQYGYTF.

The chain employs TRBV4-3 and TRBJ1-2; D not certain. CDR1 is LGHNA, CDR2 YSLEER, per germline. The CDR3 has 14 amino acids. V shed 4 bases and J shed 1 base, with 10 bases lying between them. The CDR3 nucleotides are TGCGCCAGCAGCCCTGGGAGGGTTAACTATGGCTACACCTTC. This encodes CASSPGRVNYGYTF.

This rearrangement joins TRBV27 to TRBJ2-2; D is undetermined. Germline values: CDR1 MNHEY, CDR2 SMNVEV (reference sequence). V dropped 5 bases and J dropped 7 bases, with 23 bases sitting between them. The CDR3 loop spans 17 amino acids. CDR3 region: CASSPKVPRPRGGELFF. The CDR3 coding sequence is TGTGCCAGCAGTCCCAAGGTTCCACGTCCTCGAGGCGGGGAGCTGTTTTTT.

This chain links TRBV4-1 with TRBJ2-2, with TRBD1 as a possible D gene (6 bases). The germline V gene encodes CDR1 MGHRA and CDR2 YSYEKL. The CDR3 has 17 residues. With 3 bases removed from V and 2 bases from J, the gap between germline ends came to 16 bases. The CDR3 DNA sequence: TGCGCCAGCAGCCAGACCTTTGACAGGCTAAACACCGGGGAGCTGTTTTTT. Its protein is CASSQTFDRLNTGELFF.

Written as DNA, the CDR3 is TGCGCCAGCAGCCAAGGGCAGGGGGCAAGAGATACGCAGTATTTT. Residues: CASSQGQGARDTQYF. V and J are TRBV4-1 and TRBJ2-3; 8 positions match TRBD1. The CDR3 totals 15 residues. CDR1 MGHRA and CDR2 YSYEKL come from the germline V gene. Trimming cost V 1 base and J 5 bases; bases outside gene matches: 5.

The gene calls are TRBV5-4 and TRBJ2-7; perhaps TRBD2 as D (6 bases). V gave up 1 base and J gave up 6 bases, with 14 bases separating them. This CDR3 comprises 14 residues. Per the germline V gene, CDR1 is SGHNT and CDR2 is YYREEE (reference sequence). CDR3 bases: TGTGCCAGCAGCTTGCGCGGGGTCGTCGGCGAGCAGTACTTC. Protein: CASSLRGVVGEQYF.

The chain uses TRBV7-6 and TRBJ1-1; 7 bases align to TRBD1. The V and J ends lost 5 bases and 4 bases, in that order; junction bases with no gene match: 13. Germline-derived CDR1 and CDR2 are SGHVS and FNYEAQ. The CDR3 consists of 16 residues. The CDR3: CASSKKGQQESTEAFF. Here the CDR3 DNA reads TGTGCCAGCAGCAAGAAGGGACAGCAAGAGAGCACTGAAGCTTTCTTT.

The CDR3, as DNA: TGTGCCAGCAGTACTAGCGGGAGGTACGAGCAGTACTTC. Its protein product is CASSTSGRYEQYF. The chain couples TRBV6-6 to TRBJ2-7; 12 bases map to TRBD2. The CDR3 covers 13 residues. Germline assignment: CDR1 MNHNY and CDR2 SVGAGI (reference sequence). Losses at the gene ends were 5 bases for V and 4 bases for J; bases not matched to a gene: 0.

This CDR3 reads CASSHPSTEGQETQYF. The CDR3 coding sequence is TGCGCCAGCAGCCATCCATCAACAGAGGGCCAAGAGACCCAGTACTTC. The V gene is TRBV4-1, the J gene TRBJ2-5, with D perhaps TRBD2 (5 bases). V shed 3 bases and J shed 1 base, with 15 bases lying between them. The CDR3 extends over 16 amino acids. The V gene's germline CDR1 is MGHRA and CDR2 YSYEKL.

This clone was recorded a few times. The chain joins TRBV5-4 to TRBJ2-7, with TRBD1 identical over 9 bases. The J segment lost 3 bases and the V segment lost 4 bases, leaving 8 bases of the junction unmatched. From germline, CDR1 is SGHNT and CDR2 YYREEE (reference sequence). The CDR3 is 15 residues long. CDR3 sequence (DNA): TGTGCCAGCAGCACAAGGACAGGGGCTTTCTACGAGCAGTACTTC. It yields the protein CASSTRTGAFYEQYF.

The CDR3 here is CASVTGGQGEKLFF. For the CDR3, the DNA is TGTGCCAGCGTTACAGGGGGCCAAGGTGAAAAACTGTTTTTT. The chain joins TRBV28 to TRBJ1-4; 9 bases match TRBD1. The germline gives CDR1 MDHEN, CDR2 SYDVKM. CDR3 size: 14 residues. V lost 8 bases, J lost 7 bases, and 8 bases stayed unmatched.